A selection of T cell receptor beta chains follows, all from one sample in a study of human T cells and chemical hapten exposure. TCRdb processed the RACE reads anew with MiXCR; each CDR3 protein has one entry. In the table there are around 99,000 distinct CDR3 sequences, 9.5% to 11% of which are singletons. The specimen comprised whole blood, sampled in connection with sensitization to the hapten diphenylcyclopropenone (DPC). The receptors were gathered from a man aged 35 to 55 with alopecia areata. Some clones in this sample may be carry-over from other donors' samples. Each CDR3 is given with its conserved first and last residue. Fields, in order: clone size, D gene, V gene, J gene, CDR3 protein, CDR3 DNA. The D gene is left open where the match is weak. Where a row states a size, it is once, few, many or the class of an expanded clone; other rows omit it.

few	-	TRBV4-2	TRBJ2-3	CASSQAQGGGIDTQYF	TGTGCCAGCAGCCAGGCCCAGGGAGGGGGGATCGATACGCAGTATTTT
many	-	TRBV6-5	TRBJ1-6	CASSSFSLGASYNSPLHF	TGTGCCAGCAGTTCATTCTCCTTGGGGGCCTCCTATAATTCACCCCTCCACTTT
-	-	TRBV3-1	TRBJ2-5	CASSHIVGETQYF	TGTGCCAGCAGCCACATAGTAGGAGAGACCCAGTACTTC
-	-	TRBV2	TRBJ2-5	CASSGRADPSGTQYF	TGTGCCAGCAGTGGGCGAGCGGACCCAAGCGGGACCCAGTACTTC
many	-	TRBV28	TRBJ1-5	CASSLFGSNQPQHF	TGTGCCAGCAGTTTATTTGGTAGCAATCAGCCCCAGCATTTT
-	TRBD2	TRBV10-3	TRBJ2-1	CAISDPVLAAYNEQFF	TGTGCCATCAGTGACCCCGTACTAGCGGCTTACAATGAGCAGTTCTTC
-	-	TRBV7-2	TRBJ1-6	CASSLGGPPRFSPLHF	TGTGCCAGCAGCTTAGGGGGACCGCCACGTTTTTCACCCCTCCACTTT
few	TRBD1	TRBV20-1	TRBJ2-1	CSARGWDRGYNEQFF	TGCAGTGCAAGAGGATGGGACAGGGGCTACAATGAGCAGTTCTTC
few	-	TRBV6-2/TRBV6-3	TRBJ1-1	CASTVGVTEAFF	TGTGCCAGCACCGTGGGGGTTACTGAAGCTTTCTTT
many	TRBD2	TRBV11-2	TRBJ2-1	CASSLGLAGGEQFF	TGTGCCAGCAGCTTAGGACTAGCGGGAGGCGAGCAGTTCTTC
-	-	TRBV25-1	TRBJ2-1	CASSPFNEQFF	TGTGCCAGCAGTCCTTTTAATGAGCAGTTCTTC
few	TRBD2	TRBV29-1	TRBJ2-3	CSVGEGPRTDTQYF	TGCAGCGTAGGGGAGGGCCCTAGGACAGATACGCAGTATTTT
few	TRBD1	TRBV28	TRBJ2-5	CASSPGQGLQETQYF	TGTGCCAGCAGTCCAGGACAGGGGCTTCAAGAGACCCAGTACTTC
-	TRBD1	TRBV10-3	TRBJ1-5	CAISAGQGARNQPQHF	TGTGCCATCAGCGCGGGACAGGGGGCGCGCAATCAGCCCCAGCATTTT
many	-	TRBV18	TRBJ1-5	CASSGTLNSNQPQHF	TGTGCCAGCTCAGGGACATTGAATAGCAATCAGCCCCAGCATTTT
-	TRBD1	TRBV20-1	TRBJ1-2	CSASTGGSSSGYTF	TGCAGTGCTTCGACAGGGGGCTCATCGAGTGGCTACACCTTC
-	TRBD1	TRBV5-1	TRBJ2-3	CASSFEGGGTDTQYF	TGCGCCAGCAGCTTTGAAGGGGGCGGCACAGATACGCAGTATTTT
many	TRBD1	TRBV6-5	TRBJ2-1	CASSRYRGGSYNEQFF	TGTGCCAGCAGCCGCTACAGGGGTGGGTCCTACAATGAGCAGTTCTTC
-	-	TRBV6-6	TRBJ2-2	CASSSGQSYTGELFF	TGTGCCAGCAGTTCCGGACAGTCCTACACCGGGGAGCTGTTTTTT
many	-	TRBV12-3/TRBV12-4	TRBJ2-1	CASSPQPWNNEQFF	TGTGCCAGCAGTCCGCAGCCGTGGAACAATGAGCAGTTCTTC
few	TRBD2	TRBV19	TRBJ2-2	CASSSPGGGEELFF	TGTGCCAGTAGTTCCCCTGGCGGGGGGGAGGAGCTGTTTTTT
many	TRBD2	TRBV5-1	TRBJ2-2	CASSLRTSGITGELFF	TGCGCCAGCAGCTTAAGGACTAGCGGGATCACCGGGGAGCTGTTTTTT
-	-	TRBV24-1	TRBJ2-2	CATSDPRGQGSNTGELFF	TGTGCCACCAGTGACCCTAGAGGTCAGGGTTCGAACACCGGGGAGCTGTTTTTT
few	-	TRBV28	TRBJ2-1	CASSFGQGSGASYNEQFF	TGTGCCAGCAGTTTTGGTCAGGGTAGCGGCGCGTCCTACAATGAGCAGTTCTTC
few	TRBD1	TRBV6-2/TRBV6-3	TRBJ2-7	CASSAGTVYLYEQYF	TGTGCCAGCAGCGCCGGGACAGTATACCTCTACGAGCAGTACTTC
-	TRBD1	TRBV7-9	TRBJ2-2	CASSSLLPGTGNTGELFF	TGTGCCAGCAGCTCGCTCCTCCCCGGGACAGGCAACACCGGGGAGCTGTTTTTT
few	-	TRBV7-9	TRBJ1-5	CASSLGTVDQPQHF	TGTGCCAGCAGCTTAGGGACGGTGGATCAGCCCCAGCATTTT
many	-	TRBV5-1	TRBJ2-5	CASSFEQGRRETQYF	TGCGCCAGCAGCTTTGAACAGGGGAGGCGAGAGACCCAGTACTTC
many	TRBD2	TRBV6-5	TRBJ2-3	CASSYRSGRFSDTQYF	TGTGCCAGCAGTTACCGTAGCGGGAGATTCTCAGATACGCAGTATTTT
-	-	TRBV9	TRBJ1-3	CASSPLGDTYSGNTIYF	TGTGCCAGCAGCCCTTTAGGGGACACTTACTCTGGAAACACCATATATTTT
-	-	TRBV21-1	TRBJ2-1	CASSKELPGGPSYNEQFF	TGTGCCAGCAGCAAGGAACTTCCGGGAGGGCCGTCCTACAATGAGCAGTTCTTC
many	TRBD1	TRBV19	TRBJ1-3	CATKQGADTIYF	TGTGCCACAAAACAGGGGGCGGACACCATATATTTT
few	-	TRBV4-2	TRBJ2-5	CASSRVVQETQYF	TGTGCCAGCAGCCGTGTAGTCCAAGAGACCCAGTACTTC
few	-	TRBV7-2	TRBJ2-2	CASSLATTGTGELFF	TGTGCCAGCAGCTTAGCCACAACGGGCACCGGGGAGCTGTTTTTT